Given below is one T cell receptor (beta chain) in context. Its specific antigen is unknown. Base qualities are not recorded, but no much larger clone differs from it by a single base. The time point label corresponds to: before neoadjuvant nivolumab. None of the patients had received prior systemic or radiation treatment, and all were newly diagnosed with stage II-IVA oral cavity squamous cell carcinoma. Everyone in the cohort had locally advanced, HPV-negative oral cavity squamous cell carcinoma. Peripheral blood mononuclear cells were analyzed directly and were not maintained or expanded in culture. Samples came from a longitudinal correlative study of a single-arm phase II trial of neoadjuvant nivolumab in oral cavity squamous cell carcinoma. Genomic DNA-based TCRbeta sequencing was performed on subject-matched pre- and post-treatment PBMCs and tumors from three responders and three non-responders. Peripheral blood mononuclear cells were collected before nivolumab treatment and were collected again after treatment, at the time of surgery. The Maxwell RSC DNA from Cells kit was used to isolate genomic DNA from PBMCs.

The data were obtained in a study of neoadjuvant anti-PD-1 for oral cavity cancer (dated by TCRdb to about 2021). About the study as a whole: Three to four biweekly doses of nivolumab at 3 mg/kg were mostly administered to patients before curative-intent surgical resection. Patients who did not progress were given a fourth nivolumab dose at about day 43 and had definitive surgical resection on days 50-56. Under RECIST 1.1, patients with complete response, partial response or stable disease were classed as responders, and patients with progression were classed as non-responders. The parent correlative cohort included roughly 12 patients, with a 33% response rate. Here is what the overall study found, with its caveats: The TCR analyses had only three patients in each response group, and the authors called for validation in larger cohorts. After neoadjuvant nivolumab, significantly higher T cell clonality (Gini index) was found within PBMCs in non-responders than in responders. Higher pretreatment blood Treg/Th17 ratios correlated with higher pretreatment blood TCRbeta clonality and lower post-treatment tumor TCRbeta clonality.

For deep sequencing of PBMC libraries, mostly about 450 ng of input genomic DNA was used, and six replicates were run per sample. TCRbeta libraries were prepared with the immunoSEQ hsTCRbeta kit according to the manufacturer's instructions. The finished libraries were brought together in one pool at approximately 3 nM, which was then read using an Illumina NovaSeq 6000 S4 flow cell. Regarding the original processing steps: The immunoSEQ Analyzer handled quality control and preprocessing of the raw data. The analysis was limited to productive rearrangements, and each clonotype was defined by a unique CDR3 amino acid sequence. Repertoire clonality was estimated as the Gini-Simpson index, which was computed with the R package tcR. Student's t test was used to compare Gini indices, while Pearson correlation assessed associations with tumor size change. TCRdb mirrors the immuneACCESS table, restricted to in-frame sequences. Some clones are absent from its copies; in checked studies, under half trace to an unresolved V gene, and the reason for the others is unknown. That table gives V, J and clone size, and the DNA gave D and trimming. A total of some 14,000 clones appear in this sample, roughly 70% of them only once. The ten largest clones take up approximately 2.1% of the sample.

The CDR3 starts with the cysteine, ends with the phenylalanine, and has 15 residues. Only the CDR3 part of the read is kept: 45 bases, read in frame from the first base. Trimming removed 4 bases from V and 2 bases from J; the gene matches leave 7 bases unexplained. Looking up the germline V gene (reference sequence) yields CDR1 LNHDA and CDR2 SQIVND. The TCR was taken from a person aged 40 to 85 with oral cavity squamous cell carcinoma. The source was PBMCs, collected before nivolumab (anti-PD-1) treatment. This chain is built from TRBV19 and TRBJ1-2; 7 bases in the middle match TRBD1. The CDR3 protein is CASSTRDSVNYGYTF. Read as DNA, the sequence is TGTGCCAGTAGTACCCGGGACAGTGTCAACTATGGCTACACCTTC.